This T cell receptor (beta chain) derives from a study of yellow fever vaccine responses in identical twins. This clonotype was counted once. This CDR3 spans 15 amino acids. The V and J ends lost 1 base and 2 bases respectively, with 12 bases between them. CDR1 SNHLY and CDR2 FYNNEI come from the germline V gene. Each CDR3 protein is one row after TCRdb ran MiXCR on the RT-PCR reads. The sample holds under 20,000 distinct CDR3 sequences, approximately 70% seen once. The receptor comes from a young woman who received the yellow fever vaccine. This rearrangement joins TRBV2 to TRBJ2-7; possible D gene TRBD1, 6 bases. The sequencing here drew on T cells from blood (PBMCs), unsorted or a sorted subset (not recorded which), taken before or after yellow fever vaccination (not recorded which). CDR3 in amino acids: CASSEGTDRTYEQYV. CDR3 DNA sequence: TGTGCCAGCAGTGAAGGGACAGACAGGACCTACGAGCAGTACGTC.